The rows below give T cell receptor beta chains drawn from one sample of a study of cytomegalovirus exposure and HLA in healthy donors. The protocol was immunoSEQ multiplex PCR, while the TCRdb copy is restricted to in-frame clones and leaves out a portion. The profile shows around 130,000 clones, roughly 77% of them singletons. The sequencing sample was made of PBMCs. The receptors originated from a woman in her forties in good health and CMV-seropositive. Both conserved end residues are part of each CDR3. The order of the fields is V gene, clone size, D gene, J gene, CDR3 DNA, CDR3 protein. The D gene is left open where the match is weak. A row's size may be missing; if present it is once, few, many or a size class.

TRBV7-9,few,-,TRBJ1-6,TGTGCCAGCAGCCAAACGGGGAATTCACCCCTCCACTTT,CASSQTGNSPLHF
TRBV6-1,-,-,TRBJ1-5,TGTGCCAGCAGTGTTAACAGTATCAATCAGCCCCAGCATTTT,CASSVNSINQPQHF
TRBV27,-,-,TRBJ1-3,TGTGCCAGCAGTTCCGGGGTGGGTAGGGGAAACACCATATATTTT,CASSSGVGRGNTIYF
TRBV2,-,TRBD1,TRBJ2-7,TGTGCCAGCAGTGTACCGGGACAGGGGACCTACGAGCAGTACTTC,CASSVPGQGTYEQYF
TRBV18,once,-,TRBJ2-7,TGTGCCAGCTCACCGGGTAGGGGAGGATCGGGCGAGCAGTACTTC,CASSPGRGGSGEQYF
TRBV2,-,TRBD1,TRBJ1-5,TGTGCCAGCAGCCAACAGGGGGACAGCAATCAGCCCCAGCATTTT,CASSQQGDSNQPQHF
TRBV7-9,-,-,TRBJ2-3,TGTGCCAGCAGCCCGTACAGGGGGGGAGATACGCAGTATTTT,CASSPYRGGDTQYF
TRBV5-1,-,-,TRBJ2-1,TGCGCCAGCAGCCTCGGGACTGGCAATGAGCAGTTCTTC,CASSLGTGNEQFF
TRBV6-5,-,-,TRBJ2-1,TGTGCCAGCAGTCCCCAGGGGGGTGGAGAGTTCTTC,CASSPQGGGEFF
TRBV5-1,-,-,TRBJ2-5,TGCGCCAGCAGCACTGGAGCGGCACAAGAGACCCAGTACTTC,CASSTGAAQETQYF
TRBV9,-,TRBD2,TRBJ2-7,TGTGCCAGCAACAGCGGGGGGGCGCACGAGCAGTACTTC,CASNSGGAHEQYF
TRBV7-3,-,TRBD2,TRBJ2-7,TGTGCCAGCAGCTCTCAACCATTGGGAGGGGATCGCGAGCAGTACTTC,CASSSQPLGGDREQYF
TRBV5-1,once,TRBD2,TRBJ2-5,TGCGCCAGCAGCTTGGAGGGACTAGCGGGAGGGGAGACCCAGTACTTC,CASSLEGLAGGETQYF
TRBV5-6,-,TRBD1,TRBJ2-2,TGTGCCAGCAGCTTACAGGGGGTAACCGGGGAGCTGTTTTTT,CASSLQGVTGELFF
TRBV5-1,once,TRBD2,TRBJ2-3,TGCGCCAGCAGCGATCTAGCGGCTTACACAGATACGCAGTATTTT,CASSDLAAYTDTQYF
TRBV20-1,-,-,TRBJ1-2,TGCAGTGCCGGCAGGGCGGATGGCTACACCTTC,CSAGRADGYTF
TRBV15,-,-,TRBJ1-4,TGTGCCACCAGCAGAGAGGGACGGGGGAATGAAAAACTGTTTTTT,CATSREGRGNEKLFF
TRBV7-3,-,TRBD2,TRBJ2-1,TGTGCCAGCAGCCCCCAAGCGGGGGTTGGGAATGAGCAGTTCTTC,CASSPQAGVGNEQFF
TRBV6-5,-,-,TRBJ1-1,TGTGCCAGCGCGCGGGGGGACACTGAAGCTTTCTTT,CASARGDTEAFF
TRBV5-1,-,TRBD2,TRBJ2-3,TGCGCCAGCAGCCGAGGAGCGCGGGGGGGAGTGTTGGGTTTAGGCACAGATACGCAGTATTTT,CASSRGARGGVLGLGTDTQYF
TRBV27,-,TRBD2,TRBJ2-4,TGTGCCAGCAGTTTATCCAGCCTTACTAGCGGGAGCATTACTGGGGTAGCCAAAAACATTCAGTACTTC,CASSLSSLTSGSITGVAKNIQYF
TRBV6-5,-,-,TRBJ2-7,TGTGCCACCAGGGGAGTGGGCCAGTTGGGCGAGCAGTACTTC,CATRGVGQLGEQYF
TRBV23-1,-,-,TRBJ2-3,TGCGCCAGCAGTCACTTACTTGACAGGCGGCGATCCACAGATACGCAGTATTTT,CASSHLLDRRRSTDTQYF
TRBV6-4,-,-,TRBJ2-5,TGTGCCAGCAGTGAACAGGGTGGAGAGACCCAGTACTTC,CASSEQGGETQYF
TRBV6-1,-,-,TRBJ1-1,TGTGCCAGACTTACTGACAGGTTTGTGGAAGCTTTCTTT,CARLTDRFVEAFF
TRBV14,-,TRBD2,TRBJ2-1,TGTGCCAGCAGCCAACAGCGGGGGCCTCTCTACAATGAGCAGTTCTTC,CASSQQRGPLYNEQFF
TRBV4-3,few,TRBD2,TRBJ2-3,TGCGCCAGCAGCCAAGGACTAGCGGGACCGTCCACAGATACGCAGTATTTT,CASSQGLAGPSTDTQYF
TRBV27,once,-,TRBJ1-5,TGTGCCAGCAGTCTCCAGGGTCTGTATCAGCCCCAGCATTTT,CASSLQGLYQPQHF
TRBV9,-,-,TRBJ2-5,TGTGCCAGCAGCGGGGGTGGTCTAGCAGAAGAGACCCAGTACTTC,CASSGGGLAEETQYF
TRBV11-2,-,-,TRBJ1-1,TGTGCCAGCAGCTTACTAGCAGCGTTGAACACTGAAGCTTTCTTT,CASSLLAALNTEAFF
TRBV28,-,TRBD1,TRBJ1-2,TGTGCCAGCAGGGCAGGGGGTACGTATGGCTACACCTTC,CASRAGGTYGYTF